The entry below describes one T cell receptor beta chain. The CDR3 is 16 amino acids. Germline V gene lookup returns CDR1 MDHEN and CDR2 SYDVKM. Between the trimmed V and J ends, which lost 5 bases and 9 bases, there was a span of 23 bases. The data are from a study of lymphopenia after photon versus proton radiotherapy. Produced via immunoSEQ multiplex PCR; TCRdb's table is partial and in-frame only. Among 37,000 or so clones, under 90% were seen once, and the ten largest hold 2.9%. The TCR was taken from a man aged 50 or older with gastric cancer. Sequences were derived from peripheral blood, sampled from a patient treated with photon-based radiotherapy. The chain has TRBV28 and TRBJ2-1; maybe TRBD1 (6 bases). In DNA, the CDR3 is TGTGCCAGCAGTCCGGCGTCAGGGGCCCCTGAGGGTGAGCAGTTCTTC. This translates into CASSPASGAPEGEQFF.